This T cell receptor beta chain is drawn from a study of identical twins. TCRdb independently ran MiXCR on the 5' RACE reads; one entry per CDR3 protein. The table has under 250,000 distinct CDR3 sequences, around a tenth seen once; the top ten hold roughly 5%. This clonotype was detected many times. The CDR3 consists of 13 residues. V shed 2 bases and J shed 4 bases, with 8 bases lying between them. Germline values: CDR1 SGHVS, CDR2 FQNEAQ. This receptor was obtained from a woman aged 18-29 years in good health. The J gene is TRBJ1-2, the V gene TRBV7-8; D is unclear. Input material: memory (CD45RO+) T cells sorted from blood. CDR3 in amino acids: CASSLYVGYGYTF. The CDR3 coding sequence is TGTGCCAGCAGCTTATATGTGGGCTATGGCTACACCTTC.